This T cell receptor beta chain was identified during a study of HIV-infected patients and healthy controls. This clonotype came up a few times. TCRdb used MiXCR to reprocess the 5' RACE reads, holding one entry per CDR3 protein. Counted here are tens of thousands of distinct CDR3 sequences, roughly a sixth occurring once; the ten biggest clones make up approximately 5.2%. Germline V CDR1 and CDR2: SGHTA, FQGTGA. V lost 8 bases to trimming and J lost 2 bases, with 6 bases between them. The CDR3 is 12 residues long. This sequence originates from a human donor in good health. The sequenced sample consisted of CD4+ T cells from blood. The gene calls are TRBV7-3 and TRBJ2-2; no definite D call. CDR3 bases: TGTGCCAGCGGACCTAACACCGGGGAGCTGTTTTTT. This codes for CASGPNTGELFF.